Presented here are 9 T cell receptor beta chains from one specimen sequenced in a study of blood T cell repertoires in COVID-19. TCRdb's copy holds only in-frame clones and misses some; the assay was immunoSEQ multiplex PCR. The sample has approximately 190,000 clones, more than 85% seen once. The sequencing sample was made of peripheral blood. Every receptor here comes from a man between 65 and 80 years old with active or convalescent COVID-19.

The chain recombines TRBV27 with TRBJ1-2; D might be TRBD1 (6 bases). The CDR3 spans 12 residues. Trimming left V 6 bases short and J 8 bases short, with 13 bases between. Germline V CDR1 and CDR2: MNHEY, SMNVEV (reference sequence). The CDR3 loop is CASSSQGGGYTF. As DNA, the CDR3 is TGTGCCAGCAGCTCACAGGGTGGGGGCTACACCTTC.

V gene TRBV11-3 combines with J gene TRBJ2-2, with D perhaps TRBD1 (5 bases). This CDR3 is built from 15 residues. CDR1 is SGHNT and CDR2 is YENEEA in the germline V gene. With 3 bases removed from V and 1 base from J, the gap between germline ends came to 9 bases. CDR3: CASSLLGENTGELFF. The CDR3 nucleotides read TGTGCCAGCAGCTTGTTAGGGGAGAACACCGGGGAGCTGTTTTTT.

J is TRBJ2-4 and V is TRBV19, with 7 bases aligning to TRBD1. CDR1 is LNHDA and CDR2 is SQIVND in the germline V gene (reference sequence). This CDR3 is 14 amino acids long. V lost 6 bases to trimming and J lost 4 bases; unmatched junction nucleotides: 6. CDR3 region: CASSSTGRKNIQYF. The CDR3 DNA follows: TGTGCCAGTAGCTCGACAGGGCGGAAAAACATTCAGTACTTC. The full variable domain, rest sourced from reference TRBV19 and TRBJ2-4, is DGGITQSPKYLFRKEGQNVTLSCEQNLNHDAMYWYRQDPGQGLRLIYYSQIVNDFQKGDIAEGYSVSREKKESFPLTVTSAQKNPTAFYLCASSSTGRKNIQYFGAGTRLSVL.

This clone was picked up one time. The chain couples TRBV10-3 to TRBJ2-6; weak D call: TRBD1 (5 bases). CDR1 is ENHRY and CDR2 is SYGVKD in the germline V gene. CDR3 length: 14 residues. Trimming pared 10 bases from V and 0 bases from J, leaving 10 bases between. The CDR3 sequence: CASSTASGANVLTF. In DNA, the CDR3 is TGTGCCAGTTCGACAGCCTCTGGGGCCAACGTCCTGACTTTC.

This clone appeared a single time. This rearrangement joins TRBV6-2 or TRBV6-3 to TRBJ2-5, with 7 bases identical to TRBD2. The V and J ends lost 5 bases and 2 bases, in that order; junction bases with no gene match: 5. CDR3 length: 14 residues. Germline V gives CDR1 MNHEY, CDR2 SVGEGT. CDR3 residues: CASSLLSGQETQYF. CDR3 sequence (DNA): TGTGCCAGCAGTCTTCTTAGCGGGCAAGAGACCCAGTACTTC.

CDR3 region: CASSPLGQLPTYEQYF. The CDR3, as DNA: TGTGCCAGCTCACCCCTAGGACAGCTTCCTACCTACGAGCAGTACTTC. V usage is TRBV18 and J usage is TRBJ2-7; tentative D call: TRBD1 (6 bases). This CDR3 comprises 16 residues. Germline V gene sequence: CDR1 KGHSH, CDR2 LQKENI. The V gene lost 3 bases and the J gene lost 2 bases, with 17 bases spanning the gap. The full variable domain, with the rest looked up from reference TRBV18 and TRBJ2-7, is NAGVMQNPRHLVRRRGQEARLRCSPMKGHSHVYWYRQLPEEGLKFMVYLQKENIIDESGMPKERFSAEFPKEGPSILRIQQVVRGDSAAYFCASSPLGQLPTYEQYFGPGTRLTVT.

The genes are TRBV6-2 or TRBV6-3 and TRBJ2-1; TRBD1 aligns across 10 bases. The trim removed 4 bases at V and 1 base at J, leaving 13 bases unmatched. The CDR3 length is 19 residues. Looked up from germline, CDR1 is MNHEY and CDR2 is SVGEGT. For the CDR3, the DNA is TGTGCCAGCAGTTCCGCAGGACCGGGACAGGGGAAATCCTACAATGAGCAGTTCTTC. Its protein product is CASSSAGPGQGKSYNEQFF.

This sequence joins TRBV19 and TRBJ2-1; TRBD2 matches 15 bases. The germline CDR1 and CDR2 sequences are LNHDA and SQIVND (reference sequence). V shed 7 bases, J shed 7 bases, and the junction held 2 bases outside the gene matches. The CDR3 is 14 residues long. CDR3 region: CASKGLAGGNEQFF. The CDR3 DNA sequence: TGTGCCAGTAAAGGACTAGCGGGGGGGAATGAGCAGTTCTTC.

The chain recombines TRBV28 with TRBJ2-3, with TRBD2 identical over 9 bases. The CDR3 covers 19 residues. The germline gives CDR1 MDHEN, CDR2 SYDVKM. Losses at the gene ends were 5 bases for V and 4 bases for J; bases not matched to a gene: 19. The CDR3 loop reads CASSPRRPLAGGLADTQYF. In nucleotides, the CDR3 is TGTGCCAGCAGTCCCCGCCGGCCGTTGGCGGGGGGGCTTGCAGATACGCAGTATTTT.